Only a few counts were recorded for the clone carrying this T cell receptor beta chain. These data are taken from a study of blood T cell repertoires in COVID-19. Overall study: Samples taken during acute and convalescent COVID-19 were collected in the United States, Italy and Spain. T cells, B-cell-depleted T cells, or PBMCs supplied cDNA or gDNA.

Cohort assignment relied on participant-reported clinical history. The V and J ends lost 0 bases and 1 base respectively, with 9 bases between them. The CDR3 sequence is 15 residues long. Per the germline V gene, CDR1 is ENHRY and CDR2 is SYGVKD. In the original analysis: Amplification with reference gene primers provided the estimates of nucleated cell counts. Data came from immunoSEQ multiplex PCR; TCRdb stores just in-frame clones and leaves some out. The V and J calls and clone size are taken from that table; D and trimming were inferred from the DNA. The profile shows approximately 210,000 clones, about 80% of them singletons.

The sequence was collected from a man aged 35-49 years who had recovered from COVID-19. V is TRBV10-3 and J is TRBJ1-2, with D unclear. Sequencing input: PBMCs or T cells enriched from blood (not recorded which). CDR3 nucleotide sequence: TGTGCCATCAGTGAGTCGAACAGAAATAACTATGGCTACACCTTC. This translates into CAISESNRNNYGYTF.